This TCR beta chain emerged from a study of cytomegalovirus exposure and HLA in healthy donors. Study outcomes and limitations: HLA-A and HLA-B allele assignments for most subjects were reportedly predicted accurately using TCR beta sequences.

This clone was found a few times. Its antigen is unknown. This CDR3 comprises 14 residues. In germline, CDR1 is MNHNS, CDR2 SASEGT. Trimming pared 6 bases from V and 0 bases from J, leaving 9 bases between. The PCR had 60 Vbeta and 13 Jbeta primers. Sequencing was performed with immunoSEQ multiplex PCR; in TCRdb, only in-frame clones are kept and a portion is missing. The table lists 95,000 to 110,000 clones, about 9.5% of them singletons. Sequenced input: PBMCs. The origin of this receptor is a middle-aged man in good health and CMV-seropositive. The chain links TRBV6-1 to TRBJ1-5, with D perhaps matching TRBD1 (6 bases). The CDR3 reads CASRTGYSNQPQHF. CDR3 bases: TGTGCCAGCAGGACAGGTTATAGCAATCAGCCCCAGCATTTT.